This T cell receptor (beta chain) comes out of a study of cytomegalovirus exposure and HLA in healthy donors. Study-wide findings and caveats: As immune exposure information, only CMV serostatus was available. Trimming of TCR beta V- and J-genes showed a link, identified in a later analysis, to a missense DCLRE1C variant. Cytomegalovirus-associated TCR beta chains were listed, numbering under 200.

The PCR contained 60 Vbeta and 13 Jbeta primers. Per the original data handling: In a later analysis, roughly 86 million unique TCR beta chains included roughly 11 million shared by two or more donors. Sequencing was performed with immunoSEQ multiplex PCR; in TCRdb, only in-frame clones are kept and a portion is missing. The V and J calls and clone size were taken over from that table, and D and trimming were inferred from the DNA. This repertoire shows under 200,000 clones, less than 90% found once; its top ten account for around 0.31%. A remark on this clone: Antigen specificity is unknown.

CDR1 is LNHDA and CDR2 is SQIVND in the germline V gene (reference sequence). Losses at the gene ends were 5 bases for V and 6 bases for J; bases not matched to a gene: 4. The CDR3 consists of 14 residues. The source of this sequence is a woman aged 30 to 39 in good health and CMV-seronegative. V and J are TRBV19 and TRBJ2-5, with TRBD1 matching over 12 bases. What was sequenced was PBMCs. CDR3 nucleotides: TGTGCCAGTAGTTCCGGGACAGGGGGCCAGACCCAGTACTTC. As protein: CASSSGTGGQTQYF.